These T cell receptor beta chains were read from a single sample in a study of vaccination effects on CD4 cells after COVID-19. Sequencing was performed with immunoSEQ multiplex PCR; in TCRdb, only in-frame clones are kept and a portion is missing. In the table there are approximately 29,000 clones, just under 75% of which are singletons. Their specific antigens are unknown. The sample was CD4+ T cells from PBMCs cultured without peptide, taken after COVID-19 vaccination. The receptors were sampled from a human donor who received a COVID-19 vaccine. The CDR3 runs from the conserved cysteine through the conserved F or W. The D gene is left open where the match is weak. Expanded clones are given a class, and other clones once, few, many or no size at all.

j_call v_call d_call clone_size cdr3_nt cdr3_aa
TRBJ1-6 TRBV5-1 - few TGCGCCAGCAGCTTGGGGGAGAATTCACCCCTCCACTTT CASSLGENSPLHF
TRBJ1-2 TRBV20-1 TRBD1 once TGCAGTGCCCCGGACAGGGGTGGCTACACCTTC CSAPDRGGYTF
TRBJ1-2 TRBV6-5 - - TGTGCCAGCAGTCCTACAGCTAACTATGGCTACACCTTC CASSPTANYGYTF
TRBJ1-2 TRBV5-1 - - TGCGCCAGCAGCTCCCAGGGGTATGGCTACACCTTC CASSSQGYGYTF
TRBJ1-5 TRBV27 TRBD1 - TGTGCCAGCTCCGTAACCGGGACAGGGCCTAATCAGCCCCAGCATTTT CASSVTGTGPNQPQHF
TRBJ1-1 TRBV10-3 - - TGTGCCATCAGGGTCCAAGGATCTGAAGCTTTCTTT CAIRVQGSEAFF
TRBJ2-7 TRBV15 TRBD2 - TGTGCCACCAGCAGGTATCCGGGACTAGCGGGGGGTGACGAGCAGTACTTC CATSRYPGLAGGDEQYF
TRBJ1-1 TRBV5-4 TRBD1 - TGTGCCAGCAGCTTTGCATTTCAGATCTTCGGACAGGGCCCGGACACTGAAGCTTTCTTT CASSFAFQIFGQGPDTEAFF
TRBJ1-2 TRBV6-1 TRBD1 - TGTGCCAGCAGTGTATCACCGGGACAGGGGGCTTATGGCTACACCTTC CASSVSPGQGAYGYTF
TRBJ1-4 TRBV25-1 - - TGTGCCAGCAGCCCCGTCTCTCCGGGGGGCAAAGTAAAACTGTTTTTT CASSPVSPGGKVKLFF
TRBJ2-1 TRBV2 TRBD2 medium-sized TGTGCCAGCAGCTACCAACTAGCGGGGGGTAACAATGAGCAGTTCTTC CASSYQLAGGNNEQFF
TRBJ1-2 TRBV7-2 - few TGTGCCAGCAGCTTAGGTGGGGGGGGTGGCTACACCTTC CASSLGGGGGYTF
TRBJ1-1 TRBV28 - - TGTGCCAGCAGTTCGACAGATATTGAAGCTTTCTTT CASSSTDIEAFF
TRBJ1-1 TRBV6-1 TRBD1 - TGTGCCAGCAGTGAAAACAGGGGGAACACTGAAGCTTTCTTT CASSENRGNTEAFF
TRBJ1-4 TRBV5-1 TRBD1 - TGCGCCAGCAGCCAGGGACAGGGGAGGGAAAAACTGTTTTTT CASSQGQGREKLFF
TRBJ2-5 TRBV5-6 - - TGTGCCAGCAGCCCTCGGACAGGAGGGGAGACCCAGTACTTC CASSPRTGGETQYF
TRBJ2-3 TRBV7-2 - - TGTGCCGCAGTTCAACTGAGCACAGATACGCAGTATTTT CAAVQLSTDTQYF
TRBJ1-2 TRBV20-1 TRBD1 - TGCAGTGCTAGTGGGACAGGGGGTTTAGCTAACTATGGCTACACCTTC CSASGTGGLANYGYTF
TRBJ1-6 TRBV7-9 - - TGTGCCAGCAGCTTTGTGGTGGCAAATTCACCCCTCCACTTT CASSFVVANSPLHF
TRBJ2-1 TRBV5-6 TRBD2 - TGTGCCAGCAGCTTGCAGTTGTCTAGCGGGAGGTATGAGCAGTTCTTC CASSLQLSSGRYEQFF
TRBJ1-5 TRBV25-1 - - TGTGCCAGCAGTCGGGGGAAGGGCAATCAGCCCCAGCATTTT CASSRGKGNQPQHF
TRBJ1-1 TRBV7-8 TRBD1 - TGTGCCAGCAGCTTAGATGGGGACAGGGGATTTCGAACTGAAGCTTTCTTT CASSLDGDRGFRTEAFF
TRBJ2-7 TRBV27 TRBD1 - TGTGCCAGCGGGACGACAGGGTCCTACGAGCAGTACTTC CASGTTGSYEQYF
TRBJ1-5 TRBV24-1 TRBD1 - TGTGCCACCAGCCTGACAGGGTCTCAGCCCCAGCATTTT CATSLTGSQPQHF